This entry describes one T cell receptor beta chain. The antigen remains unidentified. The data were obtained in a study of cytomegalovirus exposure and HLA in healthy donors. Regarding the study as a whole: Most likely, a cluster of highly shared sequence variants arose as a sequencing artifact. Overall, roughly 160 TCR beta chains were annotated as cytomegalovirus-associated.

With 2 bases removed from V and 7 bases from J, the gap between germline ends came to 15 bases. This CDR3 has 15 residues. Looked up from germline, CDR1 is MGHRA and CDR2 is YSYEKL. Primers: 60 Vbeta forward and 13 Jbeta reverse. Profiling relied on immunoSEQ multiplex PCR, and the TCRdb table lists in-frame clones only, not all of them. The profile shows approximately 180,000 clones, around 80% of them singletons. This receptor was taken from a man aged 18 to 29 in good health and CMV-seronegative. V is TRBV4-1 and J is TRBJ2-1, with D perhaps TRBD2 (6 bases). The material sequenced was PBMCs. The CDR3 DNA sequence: TGCGCCAGCAGCCAACTGGGCATGGCGGGGAATGAGCAGTTCTTC. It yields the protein CASSQLGMAGNEQFF.